The 10 T cell receptor beta chains reported below all come from one sample, sequenced in a study of control samples from healthy donors and cancer patients. Here immunoSEQ multiplex PCR was the method, and the copy in TCRdb shows in-frame clones only, minus some. The table shows fewer than 300,000 clones, with approximately 80% occurring only once. What was sequenced was PBMCs. The source is a woman aged 60 to 75 with lung cancer.

The CDR3 bases are TGTGCCAGCAGTGAAGGGACATTAAATCAGAATACGCAGTATTTT. Protein product: CASSEGTLNQNTQYF. The rearrangement uses TRBV2 and TRBJ2-3; weak D call: TRBD1 (5 bases). Germline V gene sequence: CDR1 SNHLY, CDR2 FYNNEI. The CDR3 sequence is 15 residues long. Trimming removed 1 base at V and 7 bases at J, with 15 bases between. Filled out from reference TRBV2 and TRBJ2-3, the complete variable domain reads EPEVTQTPSHQVTQMGQEVILRCVPISNHLYFYWYRQILGQKVEFLVSFYNNEISEKSEIFDDQFSVERPDGSNFTLKIRSTKLEDSAMYFCASSEGTLNQNTQYFGPGTRLTVL.

The chain links TRBV5-4 to TRBJ2-1; 9 nucleotides align to TRBD1. V lost 0 bases, J lost 5 bases, and 6 bases stayed unmatched. Germline loops: CDR1 SGHNT, CDR2 YYREEE (reference sequence). This CDR3 spans 16 amino acids. CDR3 coding DNA: TGTGCCAGCAGCTTGGCCCCCGGGACAGGGAACAATGAGCAGTTCTTC. This gives the protein CASSLAPGTGNNEQFF.

The chain links TRBV5-1 to TRBJ2-1, with 7 bases fitting TRBD1. The germline V gene has CDR1 SGHRS and CDR2 YFSETQ. V dropped 4 bases and J dropped 4; count of bases not matched to a gene: 5. The CDR3 has 14 amino acids. The CDR3 region has the DNA TGCGCCAGCAGCAAGGGGACAGTTTACAATGAGCAGTTCTTC. It specifies CASSKGTVYNEQFF.

The table lists this clone with a few counts. The V call is TRBV7-8, the J call TRBJ2-5; D is unresolved. CDR1 is SGHVS and CDR2 is FQNEAQ in the germline V gene. Trimming cost V 1 base and J 5 bases, with 20 bases left between them. The CDR3 consists of 17 residues. The CDR3: CASSLESPRRWVETQYF. CDR3 DNA sequence: TGTGCCAGCAGCTTAGAGTCCCCCCGCCGTTGGGTGGAGACCCAGTACTTC. Supplemented by reference TRBV7-8 and TRBJ2-5, the full variable domain reads GAGVSQSPRYKVAKRGQDVALRCDPISGHVSLFWYQQALGQGPEFLTYFQNEAQLDKSGLPSDRFFAERPEGSVSTLKIQRTQQEDSAVYLCASSLESPRRWVETQYFGPGTRLLVL.

V gene TRBV3-1 (or the pseudogene TRBV3-2) combines with J gene TRBJ1-6, with D unclear. The germline gives CDR1 LGHDT, CDR2 YNNKEL (reference sequence). Trimming removed 5 bases from V and 6 bases from J, with 14 bases in between. CDR3 length: 15 amino acids. CDR3 coding DNA: TGTGCCAGCAGCACGACATCGGTCTCTAATTCACCCCTCCACTTT. This encodes CASSTTSVSNSPLHF.

This chain uses TRBV5-4 with TRBJ2-3; 8 bases agree with TRBD2. The CDR3 has 15 amino acids. V shed 4 bases and J 0 bases; nucleotides not matched to a gene: 4. CDR1 is SGHNT, CDR2 YYREEE, per germline (reference sequence). This CDR3 is CASSTTSGSTDTQYF. DNA for the CDR3: TGTGCCAGCAGCACAACTAGCGGAAGCACAGATACGCAGTATTTT.

The chain links TRBV6-5 to TRBJ1-3; no reliable D call. Per the germline V gene, CDR1 is MNHEY and CDR2 is SVGAGI. The CDR3 length is 15 residues. The ends were cut back, 7 bases at V and 0 bases at J, with 13 bases in the middle. The CDR3 loop reads CASKMGSSSGNTIYF. CDR3 DNA: TGTGCCAGCAAAATGGGATCGAGCTCTGGAAACACCATATATTTT.

This chain connects TRBV18 to TRBJ2-2, with 8 bases aligning to TRBD2. CDR3 length: 17 amino acids. Germline V gene lookup returns CDR1 KGHSH and CDR2 LQKENI. V shed 5 bases, J shed 6 bases, and the junction held 14 bases outside the gene matches. CDR3 residues: CASSSQEAGAIPGELFF. For the CDR3, the DNA is TGTGCCAGCTCATCACAAGAAGCGGGGGCGATCCCCGGGGAGCTGTTTTTT.

This chain joins TRBV3-1 (or the pseudogene TRBV3-2) and TRBJ2-7; 10 nucleotides line up with TRBD2. Per germline, CDR1 LGHDT and CDR2 YNNKEL (reference sequence). V lost 4 bases and J lost 3; bases outside the gene matches: 6. The CDR3 runs to 15 residues. CDR3 residues: CASSLGLAANYEQYF. The CDR3 bases are TGTGCCAGCAGCCTCGGACTAGCGGCTAACTACGAGCAGTACTTC.

This clone was seen repeatedly, ten times or more. J is TRBJ2-1 and V is TRBV27; a weak D match, TRBD1 (6 bases). The CDR3 extends over 15 amino acids. The V end was cut by 6 bases, the J end by 10 bases, with 22 bases between. Per germline, CDR1 MNHEY and CDR2 SMNVEV (reference sequence). The CDR3 here is CASSHGQRFGVEQFF. The CDR3 nucleotides are TGTGCCAGCAGCCACGGACAGCGGTTTGGTGTGGAGCAGTTCTTC.